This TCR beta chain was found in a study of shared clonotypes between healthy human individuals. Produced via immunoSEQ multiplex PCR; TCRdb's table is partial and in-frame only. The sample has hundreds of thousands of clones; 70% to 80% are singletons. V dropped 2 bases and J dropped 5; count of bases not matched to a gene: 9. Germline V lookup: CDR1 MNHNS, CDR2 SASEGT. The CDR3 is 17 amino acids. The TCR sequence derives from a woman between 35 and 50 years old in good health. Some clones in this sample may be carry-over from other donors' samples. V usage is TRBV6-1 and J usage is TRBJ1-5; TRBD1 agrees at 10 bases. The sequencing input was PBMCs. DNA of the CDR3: TGTGCCAGCAGTGAACGCCGACAGGGGGCGCGGGATCAGCCCCAGCATTTT. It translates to CASSERRQGARDQPQHF.